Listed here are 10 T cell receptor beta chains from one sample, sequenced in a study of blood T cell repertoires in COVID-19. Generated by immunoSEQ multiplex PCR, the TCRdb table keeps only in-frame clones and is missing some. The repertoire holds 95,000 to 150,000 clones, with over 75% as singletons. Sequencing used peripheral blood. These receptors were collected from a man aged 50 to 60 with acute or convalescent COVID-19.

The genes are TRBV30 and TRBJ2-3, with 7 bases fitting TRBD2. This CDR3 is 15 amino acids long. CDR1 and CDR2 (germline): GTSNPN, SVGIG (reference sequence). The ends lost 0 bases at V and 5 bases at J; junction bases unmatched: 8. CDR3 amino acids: CAWSVLGGSQDTQYF. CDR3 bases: TGTGCCTGGAGTGTACTTGGCGGGAGTCAAGATACGCAGTATTTT.

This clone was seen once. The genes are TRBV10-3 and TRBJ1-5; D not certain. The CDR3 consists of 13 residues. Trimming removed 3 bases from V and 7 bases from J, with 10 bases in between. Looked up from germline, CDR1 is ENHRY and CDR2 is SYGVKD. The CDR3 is CAISDGLGQPQHF. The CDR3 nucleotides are TGTGCCATCAGTGATGGACTCGGGCAGCCCCAGCATTTT.

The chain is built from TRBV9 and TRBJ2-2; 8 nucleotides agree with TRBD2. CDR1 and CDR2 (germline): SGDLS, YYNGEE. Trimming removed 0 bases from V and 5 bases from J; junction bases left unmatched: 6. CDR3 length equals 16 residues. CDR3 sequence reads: CASSVGLAGLTGELFF. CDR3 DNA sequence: TGTGCCAGCAGCGTAGGGTTAGCGGGACTTACCGGGGAGCTGTTTTTT.

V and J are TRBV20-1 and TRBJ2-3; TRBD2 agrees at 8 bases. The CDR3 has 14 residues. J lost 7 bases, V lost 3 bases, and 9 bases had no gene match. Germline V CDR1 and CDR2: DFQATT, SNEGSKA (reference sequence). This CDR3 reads CSASPSGRGNTQYF. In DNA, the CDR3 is TGCAGTGCTAGTCCCAGCGGGAGAGGTAATACGCAGTATTTT.

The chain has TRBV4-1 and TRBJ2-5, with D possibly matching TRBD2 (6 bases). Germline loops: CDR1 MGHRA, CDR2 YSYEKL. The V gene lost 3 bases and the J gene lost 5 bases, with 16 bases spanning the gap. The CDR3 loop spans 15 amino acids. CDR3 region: CASSHPTEGRETQYF. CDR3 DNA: TGCGCCAGCAGCCACCCTACTGAGGGGAGGGAGACCCAGTACTTC.

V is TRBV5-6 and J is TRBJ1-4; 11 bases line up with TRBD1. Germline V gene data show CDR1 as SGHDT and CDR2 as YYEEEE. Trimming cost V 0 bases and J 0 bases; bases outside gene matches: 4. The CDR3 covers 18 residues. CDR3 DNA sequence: TGTGCCAGCAGCTTGGGGACAGGGGGCGTGACAACTAATGAAAAACTGTTTTTT. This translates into CASSLGTGGVTTNEKLFF.

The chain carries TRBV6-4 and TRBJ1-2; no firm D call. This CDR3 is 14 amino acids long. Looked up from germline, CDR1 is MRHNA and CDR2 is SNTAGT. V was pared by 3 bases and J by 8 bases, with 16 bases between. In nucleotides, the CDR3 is TGTGCCAGCAGTGATTCGGGGTTCACAACGGGCTACACCTTC. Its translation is CASSDSGFTTGYTF.

CDR3 bases: TGTGCCAGCAGCTTCGGGGGGAGGGTCCGAGATACGCAGTATTTT. Translated, it gives CASSFGGRVRDTQYF. The gene calls are TRBV11-3 and TRBJ2-3; 7 bases match TRBD2. The CDR3 loop spans 15 amino acids. The trim removed 3 bases at V and 5 bases at J, leaving 8 bases unmatched. CDR1 is SGHNT and CDR2 is YENEEA in the germline V gene.

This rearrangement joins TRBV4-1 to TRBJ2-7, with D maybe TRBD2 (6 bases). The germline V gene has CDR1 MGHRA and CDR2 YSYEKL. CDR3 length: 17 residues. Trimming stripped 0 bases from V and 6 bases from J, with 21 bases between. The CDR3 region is CASSQDERAGYPPEQYF. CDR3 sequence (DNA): TGCGCCAGCAGCCAAGATGAGCGGGCAGGGTACCCCCCCGAGCAGTACTTC.

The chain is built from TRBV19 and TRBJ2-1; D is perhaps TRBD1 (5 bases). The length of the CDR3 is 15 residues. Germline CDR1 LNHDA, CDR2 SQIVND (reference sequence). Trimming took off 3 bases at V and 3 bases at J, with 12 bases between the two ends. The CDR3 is CASSIFRALYNEQFF. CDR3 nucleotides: TGTGCCAGTAGTATCTTCAGGGCGCTCTACAATGAGCAGTTCTTC.